What follows are 29 T cell receptor beta chains derived from one specimen sequenced in a study of cytotoxic CD8 clonotypes in ibrutinib-treated CLL. Method: immunoSEQ multiplex PCR; TCRdb's copy keeps in-frame clones and lacks some. The repertoire holds about 300,000 clones, with 65% to 85% as singletons. Sequencing was performed on PBMCs, taken at disease progression, from a patient treated with ibrutinib. The source is a human donor with chronic lymphocytic leukemia.

This chain connects TRBV27 to TRBJ2-6; D assignment may be TRBD1 or TRBD2 (5 bases each). V lost 5 bases, J lost 0 bases, and 17 bases lay in between. This CDR3 contains 18 residues. CDR1 and CDR2 (germline): MNHEY, SMNVEV (reference sequence). For the CDR3, the DNA is TGTGCCAGCAGTGAAAGCCCGGGACGGCTCTCTGGGGCCAACGTCCTGACTTTC. Protein sequence: CASSESPGRLSGANVLTF.

This chain joins TRBV19 and TRBJ1-2; no clear D. The CDR3 sequence is 11 residues long. Trimming took 3 bases from V and 8 from J, leaving 7 bases between them. The germline V gene has CDR1 LNHDA and CDR2 SQIVND (reference sequence). As DNA, the CDR3 is TGTGCCAGTAGTATGAACGGAGGCTACACCTTC. Its translation is CASSMNGGYTF.

The V call is TRBV7-3, the J call TRBJ1-6; no clear D. The germline V and J ends were trimmed by 5 bases and 7 bases, with 9 bases remaining between them. The CDR3 spans 13 residues. The germline gives CDR1 SGHTA, CDR2 FQGTGA. CDR3 in DNA: TGTGCCAGCAGCATTACACCCAATTCACCCCTCCACTTT. It translates to CASSITPNSPLHF.

The chain combines TRBV7-8 with TRBJ2-1; D might be TRBD1 (6 bases). This CDR3 is 14 amino acids long. V was cut by 5 bases and J by 8 bases, with 16 bases left in between. Germline-derived CDR1 and CDR2 are SGHVS and FQNEAQ. The DNA for the CDR3 is TGTGCCAGCAGCCTGACGTACAGGGACGATGAGCAGTTCTTC. Translating it yields CASSLTYRDDEQFF.

The V gene is TRBV5-4, the J gene TRBJ2-7; 7 positions agree with TRBD1. V dropped 6 bases and J dropped 2; count of bases not matched to a gene: 5. The CDR3 contains 13 residues. Germline assignment: CDR1 SGHNT and CDR2 YYREEE (reference sequence). The CDR3 DNA reads TGTGCCAGCACAGGGGGAGAGACCTACGAGCAGTACTTC. Its translation is CASTGGETYEQYF.

V and J are TRBV29-1 and TRBJ2-7; 7 positions match TRBD2. Germline assignment: CDR1 SQVTM and CDR2 ANQGSEA. This CDR3 spans 13 amino acids. V lost 5 bases to trimming and J lost 0 bases; unmatched junction nucleotides: 4. The CDR3 DNA sequence: TGCAGCGTTTCGGGAGGATACTCCTACGAGCAGTACTTC. Protein: CSVSGGYSYEQYF.

The V call is TRBV29-1, the J call TRBJ2-7, with D uncertain. The V and J ends lost 4 bases and 1 base respectively, with 5 bases between them. The germline gives CDR1 SQVTM, CDR2 ANQGSEA. This CDR3 is built from 11 residues. The CDR3 sequence: CSVALSYEQYF. In nucleotides, the CDR3 is TGCAGCGTTGCTCTTTCCTACGAGCAGTACTTC.

The chain joins TRBV19 to TRBJ2-4, with a weak D call TRBD2 (5 bases). CDR1 and CDR2 from the germline V gene are LNHDA and SQIVND (reference sequence). With 3 bases removed from V and 6 bases from J, the gap between germline ends came to 21 bases. The CDR3 spans 17 residues. DNA of the CDR3: TGTGCCAGTAGTATCCCCCGAAGATCCCCAGAGGGAAACATTCAGTACTTC. It yields the protein CASSIPRRSPEGNIQYF.

The chain recombines TRBV7-9 with TRBJ1-2; a possible D gene is TRBD1 (5 bases). The germline V and J ends were trimmed by 5 bases and 5 bases, with 15 bases remaining between them. CDR1 and CDR2 from the germline V gene are SEHNR and FQNEAQ (reference sequence). The CDR3 is 14 amino acids. CDR3 amino acids: CASSRGPKTYGYTF. Written as DNA, the CDR3 is TGTGCCAGCAGCCGGGGACCGAAAACTTATGGCTACACCTTC.

The J gene is TRBJ2-3, the V gene TRBV25-1; D is tentatively TRBD1 or TRBD2 (5 bases each). The V gene's germline CDR1 is MGHDK and CDR2 SYGVNS. The V and J ends lost 5 bases and 4 bases respectively, with 10 bases between them. This CDR3 region has 13 residues. CDR3 sequence (DNA): TGTGCCAGCAGTCGAGGGGCCTCAGATACGCAGTATTTT. This sequence encodes CASSRGASDTQYF.

J is TRBJ1-1 and V is TRBV5-3; 7 bases are shared with TRBD1. TRBV5-3 is known as an ORF, though its function is uncertain. This CDR3 contains 18 residues. V lost 0 bases, J lost 3 bases, and 14 bases stayed unmatched. CDR3 sequence (DNA): TGTGCCAGAAGCTTGGCCAGGGGGGGCCCCCTCGGATACACTGAAGCTTTCTTT. This codes for CARSLARGGPLGYTEAFF.

The genes are TRBV29-1 and TRBJ2-3; 8 bases are a match to TRBD2. Germline trimming cut 6 bases from V and 5 bases from J; bases unmatched to any gene: 13. CDR1 and CDR2 from the germline V gene are SQVTM and ANQGSEA. This CDR3 is 15 amino acids long. The CDR3 bases are TGCAGCGTCCGACCGCGGGGGGCCGCGGGAGATACGCAGTATTTT. This gives the protein CSVRPRGAAGDTQYF.

The chain combines TRBV27 with TRBJ1-1, with D perhaps matching TRBD1 (5 bases). The CDR3 runs to 14 residues. V lost 5 bases to trimming and J lost 1 base, with 11 bases between them. Germline CDR1 and CDR2: MNHEY and SMNVEV (reference sequence). In DNA, the CDR3 is TGTGCCAGCAGTCAGGGACGGTCGAACACTGAAGCTTTCTTT. Its protein is CASSQGRSNTEAFF.

The genes are TRBV18 and TRBJ1-4; D is possibly TRBD1 (5 bases). CDR1 is KGHSH, CDR2 LQKENI, per germline. V shed 6 bases and J shed 0 bases, with 11 bases lying between them. This CDR3 is 15 amino acids long. The CDR3 DNA follows: TGTGCCAGCTCCGAGGGACGGACAACTAATGAAAAACTGTTTTTT. This codes for CASSEGRTTNEKLFF.

The V and J genes are TRBV13 and TRBJ1-1; D is unclear. With 4 bases removed from V and 4 bases from J, the gap between germline ends came to 13 bases. CDR3 length equals 14 residues. Germline values: CDR1 PRHDT, CDR2 FYEKMQ (reference sequence). CDR3 DNA: TGTGCCAGCAGCTCTACTGGGCTGCGCACTGAAGCTTTCTTT. It codes for CASSSTGLRTEAFF.

V usage is TRBV19 and J usage is TRBJ1-5; maybe TRBD1 (6 bases). Per the germline V gene, CDR1 is LNHDA and CDR2 is SQIVND (reference sequence). Trimming shortened V by 5 bases and J by 3 bases, and 14 bases separated the two germline ends. The CDR3 is 15 amino acids. The CDR3 region has the DNA TGTGCCAGTAGTTCGCGGACAGACTACAATCAGCCCCAGCATTTT. As protein: CASSSRTDYNQPQHF.

The rearrangement links TRBV6-5 to TRBJ1-2, with 7 bases identical to TRBD1. Germline V CDR1 and CDR2: MNHEY, SVGAGI. V shed 2 bases and J 3 bases; nucleotides not matched to a gene: 9. This CDR3 region has 16 residues. The CDR3 spells CASSYHHRGTDYGYTF. In DNA, the CDR3 is TGTGCCAGCAGTTACCACCACAGGGGAACAGACTATGGCTACACCTTC.

This clone has only a few counts. The chain joins TRBV6-5 to TRBJ1-6; TRBD1 matches 8 bases. Trimming removed 2 bases from V and 9 bases from J; junction bases left unmatched: 9. This CDR3 contains 16 residues. The germline V gene encodes CDR1 MNHEY and CDR2 SVGAGI. CDR3 loop: CASSYPSGTGVSPLHF. The CDR3 DNA reads as TGTGCCAGCAGTTACCCCTCCGGGACAGGAGTTTCACCCCTCCACTTT.

This clone was detected once. CDR3: CASSLVSAEQYF. DNA of the CDR3: TGTGCCAGCAGCTTAGTATCAGCCGAGCAGTACTTC. The chain couples TRBV13 to TRBJ2-7; D remains unclear. V shed 1 base and J shed 6 bases, with 7 bases lying between them. The CDR3 is made up of 12 amino acids. Per the germline V gene, CDR1 is PRHDT and CDR2 is FYEKMQ (reference sequence).

This clone turned up a few times. The V and J genes are TRBV18 and TRBJ2-2; the match to TRBD1 covers 7 bases. Germline assignment: CDR1 KGHSH and CDR2 LQKENI. Trimming took 3 bases from V and 4 from J; bases not matched to a gene: 11. CDR3 length: 17 residues. This CDR3 reads CASSPSTGTLSTGELFF. In DNA form, the CDR3 reads TGTGCCAGCTCACCCTCGACAGGGACGTTGAGCACCGGGGAGCTGTTTTTT.

The chain joins TRBV6-5 to TRBJ2-7; D possibly corresponds to TRBD1 (6 bases). Trimming left V 6 bases short and J 3 bases short, with 18 bases between. Germline values: CDR1 MNHEY, CDR2 SVGAGI. The CDR3 has 15 residues. The CDR3 coding sequence is TGTGCCAGCAGCCATACAGGGTCGGGAATCTACGAGCAGTACTTC. Encoded protein: CASSHTGSGIYEQYF.

This rearrangement joins TRBV14 to TRBJ2-7, with D possibly matching TRBD1 (5 bases). Trimming left V 4 bases short and J 6 bases short, with 13 bases between. Germline-derived CDR1 and CDR2 are SGHDN and FVKESK. The CDR3 is made up of 13 amino acids. CDR3 in DNA: TGTGCCAGCAGCCGAAGACAGTTAGGCGAGCAGTACTTC. This gives the protein CASSRRQLGEQYF.

The chain combines TRBV5-1 with TRBJ1-2; D uncertain. This CDR3 comprises 15 residues. CDR1 is SGHRS, CDR2 YFSETQ, per germline. V lost 0 bases, J lost 8 bases, and 17 bases lay in between. The CDR3 region is CASSLAVGASWGYTF. The CDR3, as DNA: TGCGCCAGCAGCTTGGCCGTGGGCGCCTCGTGGGGCTACACCTTC.

The genes are TRBV9 and TRBJ2-5; TRBD2 matches at 8 bases. Germline V CDR1 and CDR2: SGDLS, YYNGEE. This CDR3 is 14 amino acids long. Unmatched junction bases numbered 8, after V lost 6 bases and J lost 4 bases. The CDR3 here is CASKGLGRGETQYF. The CDR3 DNA reads TGTGCCAGCAAGGGACTCGGGAGGGGAGAGACCCAGTACTTC.

The J gene is TRBJ2-7, the V gene TRBV5-6, with 9 bases matching TRBD1. Germline CDR1 is SGHDT and CDR2 is YYEEEE. The J segment lost 6 bases and the V segment lost 4 bases, leaving 8 bases of the junction unmatched. The CDR3 sequence is 14 residues long. The CDR3 loop is CASSPGTGLVEQYF. The CDR3 DNA sequence: TGTGCCAGCAGCCCTGGGACAGGGCTGGTCGAGCAGTACTTC.

The sample holds one count of this clone. The chain uses TRBV11-3 and TRBJ1-1, with TRBD1 identical over 8 bases. J was trimmed by 2 bases and V by 8 bases; bases with no gene match: 1. CDR1 and CDR2 from the germline V gene are SGHNT and YENEEA. There are 12 residues in the CDR3. The CDR3 DNA follows: TGTGCCAGCGGACAGGGCAACACTGAAGCTTTCTTT. It yields the protein CASGQGNTEAFF.

This clone has a handful of counts. The chain joins TRBV28 to TRBJ2-1; 8 bases line up with TRBD2. CDR1 is MDHEN and CDR2 is SYDVKM in the germline V gene. This CDR3 is built from 15 residues. V was clipped by 9 bases and J by 8 bases; unmatched bases: 15. The CDR3 region is CASISGVQRGYEQFF. In DNA, the CDR3 is TGTGCCAGTATTTCGGGGGTCCAGCGGGGGTATGAGCAGTTCTTC.

The chain couples TRBV28 to TRBJ1-5, with 7 nucleotides matching TRBD1. Looked up from germline, CDR1 is MDHEN and CDR2 is SYDVKM. The CDR3 contains 18 residues. V shed 2 bases, J shed 0 bases, and the junction held 10 bases outside the gene matches. CDR3 loop: CASSLTGAIWYSNQPQHF. CDR3 coding DNA: TGTGCCAGCAGTTTAACAGGGGCCATCTGGTATAGCAATCAGCCCCAGCATTTT.

This clone was detected only a few times. The rearrangement links TRBV11-2 to TRBJ2-2; unclear D gene. From germline, CDR1 is SGHAT and CDR2 FQNNGV. The CDR3 has 13 residues. Trimming cost V 3 bases and J 6 bases, with 8 bases left between them. As DNA, the CDR3 is TGTGCCAGCAGCTTCCGGTCCGCCGGGGAGCTGTTTTTT. Its translation: CASSFRSAGELFF.